The present entry profiles one TCR beta chain with its context. Its antigen is still unknown. V lost 3 bases to trimming and J lost 4 bases, with 16 bases between them. The germline V gene encodes CDR1 ENHRY and CDR2 SYGVKD. This CDR3 has 16 amino acids. The data are from a study of siplizumab effects on memory and regulatory T cells. Study-wide results and caveats: The study found that mappable alloreactive CD4+ clones averaged roughly 70% Treg-derived with siplizumab and more than 25% in controls. It seemed that naive T cells were more diverse than memory cells and were major contributors to the alloresponse. Siplizumab produced a significant drop in alloreactive sequences attributable to unstimulated CD4+ memory cells. No more than a minor fraction of alloreactive clones could be traced back to unstimulated subsets.

Measured with immunoSEQ multiplex PCR; TCRdb has only the in-frame clones, and not every one. The sample carries roughly 120,000 clones, around 94% recorded once. The clonotype was recovered from a human donor in good health. The chain is built from TRBV10-3 and TRBJ1-3; no reliable D call. Input material: non-Treg CD4+ T cells sorted from blood. The CDR3 sequence is CAISDPGDSFGNTIYF. CDR3 nucleotides: TGTGCCATCAGTGATCCGGGAGACTCCTTCGGAAACACCATATATTTT.